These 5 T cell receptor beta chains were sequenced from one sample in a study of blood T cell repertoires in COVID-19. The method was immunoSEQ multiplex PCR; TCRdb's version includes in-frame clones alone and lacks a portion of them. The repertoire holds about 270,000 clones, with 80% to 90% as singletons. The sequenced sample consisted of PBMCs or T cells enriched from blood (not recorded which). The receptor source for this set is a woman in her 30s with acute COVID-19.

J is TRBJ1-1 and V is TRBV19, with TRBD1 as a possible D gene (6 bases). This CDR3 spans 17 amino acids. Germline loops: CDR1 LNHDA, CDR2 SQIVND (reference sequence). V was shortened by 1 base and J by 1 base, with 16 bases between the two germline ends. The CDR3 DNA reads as TGTGCCAGTAGTATAGGAAACAGGGAAATGGGGAACACTGAAGCTTTCTTT. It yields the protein CASSIGNREMGNTEAFF.

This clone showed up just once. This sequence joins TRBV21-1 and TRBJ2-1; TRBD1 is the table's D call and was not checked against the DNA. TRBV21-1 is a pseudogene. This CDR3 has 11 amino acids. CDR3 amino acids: CASSNRNEQFF. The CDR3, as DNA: TGTGCCAGCAGCAACAGGAATGAGCAGTTCTTC.

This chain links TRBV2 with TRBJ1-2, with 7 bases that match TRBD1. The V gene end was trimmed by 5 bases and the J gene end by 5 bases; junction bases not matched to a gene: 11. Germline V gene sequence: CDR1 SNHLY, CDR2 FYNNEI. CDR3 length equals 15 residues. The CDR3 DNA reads TGTGCCAGCAGTCTATCTTCCGGGACAGTTTATGGCTACACCTTC. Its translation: CASSLSSGTVYGYTF.

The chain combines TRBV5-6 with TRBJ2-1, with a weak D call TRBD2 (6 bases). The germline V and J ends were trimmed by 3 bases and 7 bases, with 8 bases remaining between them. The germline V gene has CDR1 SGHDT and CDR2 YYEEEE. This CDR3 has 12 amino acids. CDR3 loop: CASSWGTNEQFF. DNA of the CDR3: TGTGCCAGCAGCTGGGGGACTAATGAGCAGTTCTTC.

CDR3 in DNA: TGTGCCAGTTACGAGAATGTGTGGGCCAAAGTTGAGCAGTTCTTC. This codes for CASYENVWAKVEQFF. V and J are TRBV19 and TRBJ2-1; no firm D call. Germline CDR1 is LNHDA and CDR2 is SQIVND (reference sequence). The CDR3 sequence is 15 residues long. The germline V and J ends were trimmed by 8 bases and 9 bases, with 23 bases remaining between them.